This entry concerns a single T cell receptor (beta chain). V lost 4 bases and J lost 0; bases outside the gene matches: 15. Germline V gene data show CDR1 as MNHNS and CDR2 as SASEGT. The CDR3 runs to 20 residues. This record comes from a study of T cell responses to AZD1222 COVID-19 vaccine. The table came from immunoSEQ multiplex PCR; TCRdb's copy has only in-frame clones and leaves some out. The sample holds 90,000 to 150,000 clones, around 83% seen once. The chain recombines TRBV6-1 with TRBJ1-6; 7 nucleotides align to TRBD1. This TCR was sampled from an adult who received the AZD1222 COVID-19 vaccine. The sample in question was peripheral blood, obtained 28 days after the second AZD1222 dose. CDR3 bases: TGTGCCAGCAGTGCTCCGGGACAGTCGACCGCGAGCTCCTATAATTCACCCCTCCACTTT. Amino acid sequence: CASSAPGQSTASSYNSPLHF.